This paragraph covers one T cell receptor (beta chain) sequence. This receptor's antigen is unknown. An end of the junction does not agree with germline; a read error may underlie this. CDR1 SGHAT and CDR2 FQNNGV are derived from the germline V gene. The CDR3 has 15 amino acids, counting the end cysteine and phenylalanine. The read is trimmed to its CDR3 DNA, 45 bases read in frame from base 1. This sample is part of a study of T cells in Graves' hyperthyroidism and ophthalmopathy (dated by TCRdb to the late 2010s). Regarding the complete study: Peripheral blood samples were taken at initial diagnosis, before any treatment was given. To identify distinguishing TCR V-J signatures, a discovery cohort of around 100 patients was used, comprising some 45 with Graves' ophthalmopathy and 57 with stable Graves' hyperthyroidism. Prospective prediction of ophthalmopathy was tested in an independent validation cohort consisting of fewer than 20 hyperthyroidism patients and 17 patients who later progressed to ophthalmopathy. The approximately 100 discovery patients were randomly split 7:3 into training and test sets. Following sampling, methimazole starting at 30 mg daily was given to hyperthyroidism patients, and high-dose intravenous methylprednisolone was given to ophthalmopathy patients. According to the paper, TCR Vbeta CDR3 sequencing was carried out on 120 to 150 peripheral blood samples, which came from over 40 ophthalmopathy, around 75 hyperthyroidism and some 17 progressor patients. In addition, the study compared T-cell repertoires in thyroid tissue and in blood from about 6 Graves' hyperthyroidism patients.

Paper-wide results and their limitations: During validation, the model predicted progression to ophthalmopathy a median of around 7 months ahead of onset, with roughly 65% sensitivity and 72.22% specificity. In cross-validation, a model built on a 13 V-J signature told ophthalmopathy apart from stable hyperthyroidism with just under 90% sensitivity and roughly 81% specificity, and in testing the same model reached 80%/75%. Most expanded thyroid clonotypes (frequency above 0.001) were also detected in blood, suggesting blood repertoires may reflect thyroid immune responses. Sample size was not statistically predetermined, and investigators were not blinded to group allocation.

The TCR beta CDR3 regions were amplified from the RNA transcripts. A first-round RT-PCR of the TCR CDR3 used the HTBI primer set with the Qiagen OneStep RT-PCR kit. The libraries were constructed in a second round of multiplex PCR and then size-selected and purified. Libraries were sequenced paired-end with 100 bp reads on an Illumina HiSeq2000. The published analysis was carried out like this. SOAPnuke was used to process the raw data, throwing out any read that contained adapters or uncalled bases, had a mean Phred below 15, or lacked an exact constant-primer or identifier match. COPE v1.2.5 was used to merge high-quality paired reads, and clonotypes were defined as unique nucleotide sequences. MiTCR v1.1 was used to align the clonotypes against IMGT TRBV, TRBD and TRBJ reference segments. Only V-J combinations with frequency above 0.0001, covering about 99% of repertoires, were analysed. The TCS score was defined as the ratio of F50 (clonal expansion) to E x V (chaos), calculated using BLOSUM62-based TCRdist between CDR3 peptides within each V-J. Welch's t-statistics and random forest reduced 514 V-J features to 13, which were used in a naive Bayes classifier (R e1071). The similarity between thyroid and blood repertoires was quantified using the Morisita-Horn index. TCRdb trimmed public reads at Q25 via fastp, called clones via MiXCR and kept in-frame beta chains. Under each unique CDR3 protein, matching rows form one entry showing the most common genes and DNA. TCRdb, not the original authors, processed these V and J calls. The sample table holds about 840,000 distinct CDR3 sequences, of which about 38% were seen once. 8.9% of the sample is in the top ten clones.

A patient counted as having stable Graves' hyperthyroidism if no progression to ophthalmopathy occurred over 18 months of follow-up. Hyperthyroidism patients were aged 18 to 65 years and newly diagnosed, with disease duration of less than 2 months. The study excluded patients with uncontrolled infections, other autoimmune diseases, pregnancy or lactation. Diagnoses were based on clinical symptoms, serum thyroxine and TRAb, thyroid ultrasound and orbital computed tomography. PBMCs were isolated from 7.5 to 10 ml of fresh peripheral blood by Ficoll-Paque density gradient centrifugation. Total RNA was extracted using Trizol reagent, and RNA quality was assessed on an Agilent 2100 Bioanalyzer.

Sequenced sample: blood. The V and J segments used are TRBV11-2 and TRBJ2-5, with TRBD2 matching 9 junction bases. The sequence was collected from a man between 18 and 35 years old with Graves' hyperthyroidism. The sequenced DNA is TGTGCCAGCAGCTTAGGACTAGCGGATCAAAAGACCCAGAACTTC. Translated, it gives CASSLGLADQKTQNF.